A single sample gave rise to the 10 T cell receptor beta chains below, sequenced in a study of pediatric ulcerative colitis. During colonoscopy, one to two rectal pinch biopsies were collected. Data came from immunoSEQ multiplex PCR; TCRdb stores just in-frame clones and leaves some out. The sample contains 30,000 or so clones, approximately 78% of which appear only once. Input material: gut tissue. The origin of the receptors is a boy under 18 with mild ulcerative colitis.

The CDR3 DNA follows: TGTGCCAGCAGTGAAGGAAGGGGCGCTGTCTACGAGCAGTACTTC. Amino acid sequence: CASSEGRGAVYEQYF. The chain employs TRBV6-1 and TRBJ2-7, with TRBD1 as a possible D gene (5 bases). Germline-derived CDR1 and CDR2 are MNHNS and SASEGT. This CDR3 comprises 15 residues. Trimming removed 1 base from V and 3 bases from J, with 13 bases in between.

The chain combines TRBV6-1 with TRBJ1-1, with D hard to call. The CDR3 totals 14 residues. Germline V gene lookup returns CDR1 MNHNS and CDR2 SASEGT. Trimming took 4 bases from V and 4 from J, leaving 13 bases between them. The CDR3: CASSGTALSTEAFF. CDR3 coding DNA: TGTGCCAGCAGTGGGACCGCCCTGAGCACTGAAGCTTTCTTT.

This clone was observed once. V usage is TRBV6-5 and J usage is TRBJ2-1; 12 positions match TRBD2. The V segment lost 2 bases and the J segment 12 bases; nucleotides outside the gene matches: 2. Germline lookup yields CDR1 MNHEY and CDR2 SVGAGI. The CDR3 is 13 residues long. In DNA, the CDR3 is TGTGCCAGCAGTTACCTAGCGGGGGGGCGGCAGTTCTTC. This gives the protein CASSYLAGGRQFF.

This clone was seen a handful of times. The rearrangement links TRBV6-5 to TRBJ1-6, with D unclear. Between the trimmed V and J ends, which lost 0 bases and 10 bases, there was a span of 10 bases. The germline V gene encodes CDR1 MNHEY and CDR2 SVGAGI. The CDR3 is made up of 14 amino acids. CDR3: CASSYSNPYSPLHF. CDR3 sequence (DNA): TGTGCCAGCAGTTACTCGAACCCCTACTCACCCCTCCACTTT.

A few counts support this clone. The chain carries TRBV6-6 and TRBJ1-2; 7 bases are a match to TRBD1. Germline assignment: CDR1 MNHNY and CDR2 SVGAGI (reference sequence). CDR3 length equals 14 residues. With V trimmed by 5 bases and J by 3 bases, 6 bases remained unmatched. The DNA of the CDR3 is TGTGCCAGCAGTCCGACAGGGCGAGACTATGGCTACACCTTC. Encoded protein: CASSPTGRDYGYTF.

The V and J genes are TRBV7-6 and TRBJ2-7; TRBD1 or TRBD2 may be the D gene (5 bases each). CDR3 length: 13 residues. Germline assignment: CDR1 SGHVS and CDR2 FNYEAQ. Trimming removed 4 bases from V and 6 bases from J, with 13 bases in between. This chain's CDR3 is CASSSALGTEQYF. The CDR3 DNA follows: TGTGCCAGCAGCTCAGCCCTAGGGACCGAGCAGTACTTC.

The chain couples TRBV7-2 to TRBJ2-3; tentatively, D is TRBD1 (6 bases). Germline CDR1 SGHTA, CDR2 FQGNSA. This CDR3 has 13 amino acids. Trimming cost V 9 bases and J 3 bases, with 13 bases left between them. CDR3 sequence reads: CARMGAVTDTQYF. In DNA, the CDR3 is TGTGCCAGAATGGGGGCGGTGACAGATACGCAGTATTTT.

The chain combines TRBV7-3 with TRBJ2-5; possibly TRBD1 or TRBD2 for D (5 bases each). In germline, CDR1 is SGHTA, CDR2 FQGTGA. V shed 0 bases and J shed 1 base, with 9 bases lying between them. This CDR3 spans 15 amino acids. The CDR3: CASSLTRDAQETQYF. For the CDR3, the DNA is TGTGCCAGCAGCTTAACCCGGGACGCCCAAGAGACCCAGTACTTC. Full variable domain (missing parts from reference TRBV7-3 and TRBJ2-5): GAGVSQTPSNKVTEKGKYVELRCDPISGHTALYWYRQSLGQGPEFLIYFQGTGAADDSGLPNDRFFAVRPEGSVSTLKIQRTERGDSAVYLCASSLTRDAQETQYFGPGTRLLVL.

The chain uses TRBV9 and TRBJ2-3, with no clear D. Trimming removed 4 bases at V and 2 bases at J, with 11 bases between. Germline V gene lookup returns CDR1 SGDLS and CDR2 YYNGEE. CDR3 size: 14 residues. The CDR3 reads CASSITPHTDTQYF. In DNA form, the CDR3 reads TGTGCCAGCAGCATAACCCCCCACACAGATACGCAGTATTTT.

The chain links TRBV30 to TRBJ2-3; D remains unclear. The CDR3 spans 11 residues. Trimming stripped 2 bases from V and 2 bases from J, with 2 bases between. From germline, CDR1 is GTSNPN and CDR2 SVGIG (reference sequence). CDR3 nucleotides: TGTGCCTGGAGTCACACAGATACGCAGTATTTT. Its protein product is CAWSHTDTQYF. Full variable domain (remainder filled in from reference TRBV30 and TRBJ2-3): SQTIHQWPATLVQPVGSPLSLECTVEGTSNPNLYWYRQAAGRGLQLLFYSVGIGQISSEVPQNLSASRPQDRQFILSSKKLLLSDSGFYLCAWSHTDTQYFGPGTRLTVL.